The rows below give T cell receptor beta chains drawn from one sample of a study of blood T cell repertoires in COVID-19. Repertoires were generated with immunoSEQ multiplex PCR, while TCRdb's copy carries only in-frame clones and drops some. The sample contains some 530,000 clones, approximately 83% of which appear only once. Material: peripheral blood. The receptors originated from a human donor in a cohort sampled during active COVID-19. The CDR3 runs from the conserved cysteine through the conserved F or W. The order of the fields is clone size, J gene, V gene, D gene, CDR3 DNA, CDR3 protein. A D gene is named only where the DNA matches it firmly. Size is stated for part of the rows, as once, few or many counts, or as a class when the clone is expanded.

once TRBJ2-5 TRBV10-3 TRBD2 TGTGCCATCAGTGATATGGGGGGGCAAGAGACCCAGTACTTC CAISDMGGQETQYF
- TRBJ2-3 TRBV28 TRBD1 TGTGCCAGCGGGACAGGAAGGAGTCTGAAGTTCACAGATACGCAGTATTTT CASGTGRSLKFTDTQYF
once TRBJ2-2 TRBV15 - TGTGCCACCAGCAGAGGCGCAGGGTACTTATCCGGGGAGCTGTTTTTT CATSRGAGYLSGELFF
- TRBJ2-4 TRBV30 TRBD1 TGTGCCTGGGACGACAGGGGGCGCGCCAAAAACATTCAGTACTTC CAWDDRGRAKNIQYF
- TRBJ2-5 TRBV13 - TGTGCCAGCAGCTCCGGACAGGGAGGGGAGACCCAGTACTTC CASSSGQGGETQYF
once TRBJ1-6 TRBV5-1 TRBD1 TGCGCCAGCAGCAACCCGACAGGGGTGGATTCACCCCTCCACTTT CASSNPTGVDSPLHF
- TRBJ1-3 TRBV6-1 - TGTGCCAGCAGTGAAGCAGTTGGGCGCCGGAGAAACACCATATATTTT CASSEAVGRRRNTIYF
once TRBJ1-2 TRBV27 - TGTGCCAGCAGTTTATCACCAGGGCCCCTCTATGGCTACACCTTC CASSLSPGPLYGYTF
- TRBJ2-7 TRBV12-3/TRBV12-4 TRBD2 TGTGCCAGCAGCCAATCTAGCGGCGAGCAGTACTTC CASSQSSGEQYF
- TRBJ1-1 TRBV19 - TGTGCCAGTAGTACCAACAGGGTTACTGAAGCTTTCTTT CASSTNRVTEAFF
few TRBJ1-1 TRBV28 TRBD1 TGTGCCAGCAGTGGGACAGGTGCCTACACTGAAGCTTTCTTT CASSGTGAYTEAFF
- TRBJ1-6 TRBV6-5 TRBD1 TGTGCCAGCAAGGGACAGGGGGACTCTTCACCCCTCCACTTT CASKGQGDSSPLHF
- TRBJ1-1 TRBV5-5 - TGTGCCAGCAGCTTGGGCAGGATTCCGTCTGAAGCTTTCTTT CASSLGRIPSEAFF
- TRBJ2-7 TRBV6-2/TRBV6-3 - TGTGCCAGCAGTTACTCGACCGGACACGGCGAGCAGTACTTC CASSYSTGHGEQYF
- TRBJ2-7 TRBV7-9 TRBD1 TGTGCCAGCACCTACCGGGACAGGGAGTACGAGCAGTACTTC CASTYRDREYEQYF
- TRBJ1-1 TRBV18 - TGTGCCAGCTCACCCCAGGGAACAGGTGCGATCGTCACTGAAGCTTTCTTT CASSPQGTGAIVTEAFF
- TRBJ1-2 TRBV3-1/TRBV3-2 TRBD1 TGTGCCAGCAGCCAAAGGACAGGGAGAAGCGGCTACACCTTC CASSQRTGRSGYTF
- TRBJ2-5 TRBV19 - TGTGCCAGTAGTAATCCGACGTTCACGGGGGGCCCATCCTATGTGACCCAGTACTTC CASSNPTFTGGPSYVTQYF
few TRBJ2-5 TRBV5-4 - TGTGCCAGCACTAGCATGGGAATTAAAGAGACCCAGTACTTC CASTSMGIKETQYF
- TRBJ2-7 TRBV6-5 TRBD2 TGTGCCAGCAGCTGGACTAGCGGATCCTACGAGCAGTACTTC CASSWTSGSYEQYF
- TRBJ2-1 TRBV6-2/TRBV6-3 TRBD2 TGTGCCAGCAGTACCGGGACTAGCGGGAGCTCCTACAATGAGCAGTTCTTC CASSTGTSGSSYNEQFF
- TRBJ1-2 TRBV7-2 - TGTGCCAGCAGCTCCCAACACAGGGTGTCCCCTCTTGGCTACACCTTC CASSSQHRVSPLGYTF